Listed below are T cell receptor beta chains from one sample, sequenced in a study of T-cell memory formation after mild COVID-19. TCRdb independently ran MiXCR on the 5' RACE reads; one entry per CDR3 protein. The sample has roughly 300,000 distinct CDR3 sequences, 8% to 10% seen once. Specimen: PBMCs or a T cell subset sorted from them (not recorded which). The source is a man between 18 and 35 years old who had mild COVID-19 (a few samples of this study predate the infection). Cell type and time point are not known. CDR3s include the opening cysteine and the closing phenylalanine or tryptophan. The order of the fields is D gene, clone size, J gene, V gene, CDR3 DNA, CDR3 protein. A D gene is named only where the DNA matches it firmly. Part of the rows lack a size; the others show once, few, many or a class for expanded clones.

TRBD2 . TRBJ2-2 TRBV5-6 TGTGCCAGCAGCCCCTTCGCGGGGGTTAACGGGGAGCTGTTTTTT CASSPFAGVNGELFF
TRBD1 . TRBJ1-6 TRBV7-8 TGTGCCTCGGGACAGAGCTATAATTCACCCCTCCACTTT CASGQSYNSPLHF
. few TRBJ2-5 TRBV29-1 TGCAGCGCCCCATTATCGGGGAGCCAAGAGACCCAGTACTTC CSAPLSGSQETQYF
. few TRBJ2-1 TRBV7-9 TGTGCCAGCAGCTTAGTCTCCCTAGGGGGCAATGAGCAGTTCTTC CASSLVSLGGNEQFF
TRBD2 . TRBJ2-3 TRBV5-5 TGTGCCAGCAGCACCGGACTAGAGAGGAGCACAGATACGCAGTATTTT CASSTGLERSTDTQYF
. many TRBJ1-2 TRBV12-3/TRBV12-4 TGTGCCAGCAGTTTTGGGGGTTCCCACTATGGCTACACCTTC CASSFGGSHYGYTF
. many TRBJ2-6 TRBV25-1 TGTGCCAGCAGGGGGTCTGGGGCCAACGTCCTGACTTTC CASRGSGANVLTF
. . TRBJ1-5 TRBV6-2/TRBV6-3 TGTGCCAGCAGTTGGGGGGTCAATCAGCCCCAGCATTTT CASSWGVNQPQHF
TRBD1 . TRBJ2-2 TRBV20-1 TGCAGTGCCCTTGCCGGGACAGGGAACACCGGGGAGCTGTTTTTT CSALAGTGNTGELFF
. few TRBJ2-7 TRBV6-5 TGTGCCAGCAGTTACTCGAGTGGGACTGGAAACCCCCACGAGCAGTACTTC CASSYSSGTGNPHEQYF
. . TRBJ2-6 TRBV24-1 TGTGCCACCAGTGCCGGGGGCCGTCCCGGGGCCAACGTCCTGACTTTC CATSAGGRPGANVLTF
. few TRBJ2-1 TRBV24-1 TGTGCCACTTCCCCCCGCGGAGATGAGCAGTTCTTC CATSPRGDEQFF
. many TRBJ1-2 TRBV4-3 TGCGCCAGCAGCCAACGTACCCTTGGGGGCCCTGGCTACACCTTC CASSQRTLGGPGYTF
. many TRBJ1-1 TRBV5-1 TGCGCCAGCGGGACCTCCGTCACTGAAGCTTTCTTT CASGTSVTEAFF
. . TRBJ2-2 TRBV11-2 TGTGCCAGCACCCCCCGCGCGACCAACACCGGGGAGCTGTTTTTT CASTPRATNTGELFF
TRBD2 . TRBJ2-3 TRBV5-1 TGCGCCAGCAGTCCCGGACTAGCGGGGATAATAGATACGCAGTATTTT CASSPGLAGIIDTQYF
. few TRBJ2-1 TRBV5-1 TGCGCCAGCAGCTTGTCAGCCAACAATGAGCAGTTCTTC CASSLSANNEQFF
. few TRBJ1-1 TRBV3-1 TGTGCCAGCAGCCAAACGGGGGGGTATGTTGAAGCTTTCTTT CASSQTGGYVEAFF
. few TRBJ2-1 TRBV7-2 TGTGCCAGCAGCTTACAGGGAGCGGTTGACAATGAGCAGTTCTTC CASSLQGAVDNEQFF
. . TRBJ1-2 TRBV30 TGTGCCTGGAGTGATTTAGGGACTCACTATGGCTACACCTTC CAWSDLGTHYGYTF
. . TRBJ1-1 TRBV5-1 TGCGCCAGCAGCTTGGGGTCGGGTATCGGTGAAGCTTTCTTT CASSLGSGIGEAFF
. few TRBJ1-1 TRBV29-1 TGCAGCGTTGTGGGGACATACCAGGGGAACACTGAAGCTTTCTTT CSVVGTYQGNTEAFF
. few TRBJ2-7 TRBV7-2 TGTGCCAGCAGCTCCACCCGTAGCCCCTACCGAGAGTACTTC CASSSTRSPYREYF
TRBD1 . TRBJ1-2 TRBV12-3/TRBV12-4 TGTGCCAGCAGTCCTCGGCCAGGGGGGACCGGCTATGGCTACACCTTC CASSPRPGGTGYGYTF
. many TRBJ2-5 TRBV7-9 TGTGCCAGCAGCTTAAGGCCCCGGGCGCTGATACAAGAGACCCAGTACTTC CASSLRPRALIQETQYF
. . TRBJ2-3 TRBV9 TGTGCCAGCAGCCCCCTCGGGCCCACCACGTATACGCAGTATTTT CASSPLGPTTYTQYF
. few TRBJ2-1 TRBV12-3/TRBV12-4 TGTGCCAGCACCCCCTCGGGGGCTACCTACAATGAGCAGTTCTTC CASTPSGATYNEQFF
. many TRBJ2-7 TRBV5-6 TGTGCCAGCAGCTCTTACTACGAGCAGTACTTC CASSSYYEQYF
TRBD1 many TRBJ1-1 TRBV5-1 TGCGCCAGCAGCTGGGGGGACAGGAACACTGAAGCTTTCTTT CASSWGDRNTEAFF
TRBD2 few TRBJ2-3 TRBV28 TGTGCCAGCTCCACCCGGGTAGCGGGGGTCTTCGGTACAGATACGCAGTATTTT CASSTRVAGVFGTDTQYF
. . TRBJ2-3 TRBV6-2/TRBV6-3 TGTGCCAGCACCTCAGGGGCTAATACGCAGTATTTT CASTSGANTQYF
. many TRBJ1-5 TRBV27 TGTGCCAGCAGTTTTGGGGGAAATCAGCCCCAGCATTTT CASSFGGNQPQHF
. many TRBJ2-3 TRBV7-2 TGTGCCAGCAGCTTAGGGGATCATGGCAGGTACACAGATACGCAGTATTTT CASSLGDHGRYTDTQYF
TRBD1 . TRBJ1-6 TRBV4-1 TGCGCCAGCAGCCGCTCCATGGGACAGGGGAAGGCGGATAATTCACCCCTCCACTTT CASSRSMGQGKADNSPLHF
. many TRBJ2-2 TRBV7-8 TGTGCCTGGGGACGGCTACTTCTGGGTTCGAACACCGGGGAGCTGTTTTTT CAWGRLLLGSNTGELFF
TRBD2 many TRBJ2-1 TRBV2 TGTGCCAGCACTCAGGGAGGGCTCCATGAGCAGTTCTTC CASTQGGLHEQFF
. few TRBJ2-4 TRBV7-9 TGTGCCAGCAGCTTTGCCACAGGGGAGGCCTATACCAAAAACATTCAGTACTTC CASSFATGEAYTKNIQYF
. . TRBJ2-4 TRBV11-2 TGTGCCAGCAGCTTAGCACAGGAGAGGGACATTCAGTACTTC CASSLAQERDIQYF